This TCR beta chain was profiled in a study of blood T cell repertoires in COVID-19. At the level of the study: The United States, Italy and Spain provided the acute and convalescent COVID-19 samples. Sample material is recorded as cDNA or gDNA derived from T cells, B-cell-depleted T cells, or PBMCs.

CDR3 length: 17 amino acids. Trimming removed 6 bases from V and 0 bases from J, with 15 bases in between. The germline gives CDR1 WSHSY, CDR2 SAAADI. As processed by the authors: Quantification of nucleated cells was approximated via reference gene primer amplification. Sequenced by immunoSEQ multiplex PCR; TCRdb stores in-frame clones only, minus some. V and J calls and clone size follow that table, whereas D and trimming were derived from the DNA. The repertoire holds about 59,000 clones, 80% seen once, with 7.2% in the top ten. Only one count was recorded for this clone. This receptor was taken from a man in his sixties with acute or convalescent COVID-19. The chain employs TRBV10-2 and TRBJ1-6, with D possibly TRBD1 on 6 matching bases. The sequenced sample was peripheral blood. CDR3 amino acids: CASSDRRTSSYNSPLHF. In DNA form, the CDR3 reads TGCGCCAGCAGCGACAGGCGTACGAGCTCCTATAATTCACCCCTCCACTTT.